Sequencing of this T cell receptor (beta chain) was carried out in a study of T cell responses to AZD1222 COVID-19 vaccine. Study-wide results and caveats: Two AZD1222 doses significantly raised spike-specific TCR breadth and depth over controls.

Remarks on this clone: Its antigen is unknown.

With 1 base removed from V and 0 bases from J, the gap between germline ends came to 13 bases. This CDR3 region has 18 residues. Germline-derived CDR1 and CDR2 are SEHNR and FQNEAQ (reference sequence). TCRdb's copy holds only in-frame clones and misses some; the assay was immunoSEQ multiplex PCR. The table shows 150,000 to 200,000 clones, with 88% occurring only once. The origin of this receptor is an adult who received the AZD1222 COVID-19 vaccine. V gene TRBV7-9 combines with J gene TRBJ2-6; D may be TRBD1 (5 bases). This sample comprised peripheral blood, obtained 28 days after the second AZD1222 dose. The CDR3 is CASSLDAGWVSGANVLTF. The CDR3 nucleotides are TGTGCCAGCAGCTTAGATGCAGGGTGGGTCTCTGGGGCCAACGTCCTGACTTTC.